Reported below is one TCR beta chain. The naive CD8 fraction comprised CD45RO-negative cells positively selected for CCR7 and excluded terminally differentiated effector memory CD45RA+ cells. The data stem from a study of shared clonotypes between healthy human individuals. The length of the CDR3 is 15 residues. The germline V gene has CDR1 MNHNY and CDR2 SVGAGI (reference sequence). V was pared by 3 bases and J by 3 bases, with 13 bases between. The repertoire was sequenced with immunoSEQ multiplex PCR; TCRdb's copy has only in-frame clones and lacks some. The data contain more than 2 million clones, approximately 95% of them singletons.

Sequenced material: naive CD8+ T cells sorted from blood. The V call is TRBV6-6, the J call TRBJ2-3, with TRBD2 as a possible D gene (5 bases). The TCR originated in a man younger than 30 in good health. CDR3 nucleotide sequence: TGTGCCAGCAGTTATCGGGTATCGGGAACAGATACGCAGTATTTT. It specifies CASSYRVSGTDTQYF.